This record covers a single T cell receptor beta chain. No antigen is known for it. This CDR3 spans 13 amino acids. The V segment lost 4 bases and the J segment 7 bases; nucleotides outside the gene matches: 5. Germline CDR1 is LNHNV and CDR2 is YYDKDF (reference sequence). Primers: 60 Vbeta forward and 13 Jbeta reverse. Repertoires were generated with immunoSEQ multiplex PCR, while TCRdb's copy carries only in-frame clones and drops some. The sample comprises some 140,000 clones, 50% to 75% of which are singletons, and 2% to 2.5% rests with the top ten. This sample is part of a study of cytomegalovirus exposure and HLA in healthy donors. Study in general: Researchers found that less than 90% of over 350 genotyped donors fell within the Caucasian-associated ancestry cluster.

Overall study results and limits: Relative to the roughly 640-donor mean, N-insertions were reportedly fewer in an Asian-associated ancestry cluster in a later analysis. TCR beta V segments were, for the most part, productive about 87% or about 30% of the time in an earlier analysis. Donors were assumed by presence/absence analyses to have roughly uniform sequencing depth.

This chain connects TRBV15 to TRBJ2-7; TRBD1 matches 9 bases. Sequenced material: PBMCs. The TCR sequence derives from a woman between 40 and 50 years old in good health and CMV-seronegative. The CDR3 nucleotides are TGTGCCACCAGCACGGGGACAGGGTGGGAGCAGTACTTC. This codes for CATSTGTGWEQYF.